The next 32 T cell receptor beta chains were all read from a single sample in a study of blood T cells in healthy people across ages. Primed by a sample-barcoded 5' primer and a J-beta primer mix, a second PCR proceeded for 7 to 11 cycles. TCRdb reprocessed the 5' RACE reads with MiXCR, giving one entry per CDR3 protein. The sample contains roughly 1,500,000 distinct CDR3 sequences, roughly 30% of which appear only once. Specimen: blood. The receptors were sampled from a woman in her twenties or thirties in good health.

In its sample, this clonotype was seen many times. The chain combines TRBV4-1 with TRBJ2-5, with TRBD1 matching over 10 bases. Germline V gives CDR1 MGHRA, CDR2 YSYEKL. CDR3 length: 13 residues. The junction had 1 base not matched to a gene; V was cut back by 5 bases and J by 4 bases. The CDR3 loop reads CASSDRGRETQYF. CDR3 DNA: TGCGCCAGCAGCGACAGGGGGCGAGAGACCCAGTACTTC.

In this sample, this clonotype turned up a few times. The J gene is TRBJ2-3, the V gene TRBV6-5; the match to TRBD2 covers 9 bases. The ends lost 1 base at V and 6 bases at J; junction bases unmatched: 8. Looked up from germline, CDR1 is MNHEY and CDR2 is SVGAGI. This CDR3 has 16 residues. The CDR3 sequence: CASSYWASGDWDTQYF. CDR3 DNA: TGTGCCAGCAGTTACTGGGCTAGCGGGGACTGGGATACGCAGTATTTT.

The chain has TRBV7-3 and TRBJ2-2; unclear D gene. The germline gives CDR1 SGHTA, CDR2 FQGTGA. The ends were cut back, 2 bases at V and 0 bases at J, with 10 bases in the middle. The CDR3 length is 16 residues. The CDR3 loop is CASSLFVGANTGELFF. The DNA for the CDR3 is TGTGCCAGCAGCTTATTTGTGGGCGCGAACACCGGGGAGCTGTTTTTT.

The chain joins TRBV5-4 to TRBJ2-3; TRBD2 matches 11 bases. From germline, CDR1 is SGHNT and CDR2 YYREEE (reference sequence). V trimming: 5 bases; J trimming: 4 bases; junction bases outside the gene matches: 9. This CDR3 is 16 amino acids long. The CDR3 DNA reads TGTGCCAGCAGATCGGCCGGACTAGCGGGCGCAGATACGCAGTATTTT. It translates to CASRSAGLAGADTQYF.

To note about this clonotype: A much larger clone lies a single base off, so this may be a read error. The V gene is TRBV5-5, the J gene TRBJ2-5, with D possibly TRBD2 on 5 matching bases. Trimming left V 4 bases short and J 4 bases short, with 14 bases between. The CDR3 is made up of 14 amino acids. CDR1 is SGHKS and CDR2 is YYEKEE in the germline V gene (reference sequence). The CDR3 loop is CASSPQEDGETQYF. The CDR3 DNA reads TGTGCCAGCAGCCCGCAGGAGGACGGAGAGACCCAGTACTTC.

This chain connects TRBV27 to TRBJ1-5; no clear D. V dropped 6 bases and J dropped 3 bases, with 15 bases sitting between them. CDR3 length equals 15 residues. CDR1 and CDR2 (germline): MNHEY, SMNVEV (reference sequence). The CDR3 loop reads CASSPSRGLNQPQHF. Here the CDR3 DNA reads TGTGCCAGCAGCCCCTCTCGGGGTCTCAATCAGCCCCAGCATTTT.

Regarding this clonotype: The missing conserved phenylalanine or tryptophan at the end of this CDR3 makes a read error likely. The chain is built from TRBV2 and TRBJ1-5, with D possibly being TRBD1 (6 bases). Per germline, CDR1 SNHLY and CDR2 FYNNEI. V was clipped by 8 bases and J by 5 bases, with 13 bases between them. The CDR3 has 13 amino acids. The CDR3 here is CASRLDRHQPQHS. The CDR3, as DNA: TGTGCCAGCCGACTGGACAGACATCAGCCCCAGCATTCT.

This rearrangement joins TRBV28 to TRBJ1-5; possibly TRBD1 for D (6 bases). The length of the CDR3 is 15 residues. Germline lookup yields CDR1 MDHEN and CDR2 SYDVKM. Trimming shortened V by 6 bases and J by 0 bases, and 12 bases separated the two germline ends. The chain's CDR3 is CASSPDRLSNQPQHF. CDR3 nucleotide sequence: TGTGCCAGCAGCCCCGACAGGCTTAGCAATCAGCCCCAGCATTTT.

The chain couples TRBV7-9 to TRBJ2-3; 8 nucleotides line up with TRBD2. J gave up 6 bases and V 0 bases, and 2 bases lay outside the gene matches. CDR1 is SEHNR, CDR2 FQNEAQ, per germline (reference sequence). The CDR3 spans 14 residues. CDR3 sequence: CASSLAAGADTQYF. CDR3 DNA sequence: TGTGCCAGCAGCTTAGCAGCGGGGGCCGATACGCAGTATTTT.

Regarding this clonotype: A far larger clone is one base from this, pointing to a likely read error. V usage is TRBV7-8 and J usage is TRBJ2-7; TRBD1 agrees at 10 bases. There are 14 residues in the CDR3. The germline gives CDR1 SGHVS, CDR2 FQNEAQ. The DNA of the CDR3 is TGTGCCAGCAGCCCCGGGACAGGGGTCTACAAGCAGTACTTC. It yields the protein CASSPGTGVYKQYF.

In this sample, this clonotype turned up a few times. The chain uses TRBV20-1 and TRBJ2-7; a weak D match, TRBD2 (6 bases). Trimming left V 0 bases short and J 0 bases short, with 24 bases between. This CDR3 contains 19 residues. Germline CDR1 reads DFQATT; CDR2 reads SNEGSKA (reference sequence). The DNA for the CDR3 is TGCAGTGCTAGAGATCAGGGCGGGGAGTGGGGAATTGACTCCTACGAGCAGTACTTC. Residues: CSARDQGGEWGIDSYEQYF.

The DNA of the CDR3 is TGCAGCGCCAAGGGACAGGTCTATGGCTACACCTTC. It specifies CSAKGQVYGYTF. V gene TRBV29-1 combines with J gene TRBJ1-2; 8 bases are a match to TRBD1. The CDR3 is 12 amino acids. V was clipped by 7 bases and J by 4 bases; unmatched bases: 5. CDR1 is SQVTM and CDR2 is ANQGSEA in the germline V gene.

This clonotype was observed once. The V call is TRBV30, the J call TRBJ1-2; D not resolved. Germline V gene lookup returns CDR1 GTSNPN and CDR2 SVGIG (reference sequence). V lost 4 bases and J 7 bases, leaving 16 bases between the germline ends. The CDR3 length is 13 residues. In DNA form, the CDR3 reads TGTGCCTGGAAAACGTCGGAAGTTTCTGGCTACACCTTC. Its protein is CAWKTSEVSGYTF.

The chain recombines TRBV29-1 with TRBJ1-5; 8 bases align to TRBD1. CDR3 size: 14 residues. Germline V gene lookup returns CDR1 SQVTM and CDR2 ANQGSEA. Trimming at V came to 6 bases and at J to 0 bases, leaving 4 bases not matched to a gene. The CDR3 DNA sequence: TGCAGCGTATTGACAGGGGATAGCAATCAGCCCCAGCATTTT. Translation: CSVLTGDSNQPQHF.

This clonotype was observed a handful of times. The genes are TRBV7-9 and TRBJ2-5, with D possibly matching TRBD2 (5 bases). With 1 base removed from V and 7 bases from J, the gap between germline ends came to 13 bases. This CDR3 is built from 14 residues. Germline-derived CDR1 and CDR2 are SEHNR and FQNEAQ (reference sequence). The CDR3 coding sequence is TGTGCCAGCAGCTTAGAGGCTAGCAGTGGGACCCAGTACTTC. Amino acids: CASSLEASSGTQYF.

The chain uses TRBV28 and TRBJ1-5, with D tentatively TRBD1 (5 bases). There are 13 residues in the CDR3. The germline V gene encodes CDR1 MDHEN and CDR2 SYDVKM. V was pared by 6 bases and J by 3 bases, with 9 bases between. The CDR3 reads CASRGRLNQPQHF. In DNA form, the CDR3 reads TGTGCCAGCAGGGGACGTCTCAATCAGCCCCAGCATTTT.

This clonotype was seen a handful of times. In DNA, the CDR3 is TGTGCCACCAGTACAGGGGGCGCGGATACGCAGTATTTT. This translates into CATSTGGADTQYF. The gene calls are TRBV24-1 and TRBJ2-3; 9 positions agree with TRBD1. With 6 bases clipped from V and 6 bases from J, the junction kept 3 bases outside the gene matches. This CDR3 region has 13 residues. Germline V gene lookup returns CDR1 KGHDR and CDR2 SFDVKD.

This clonotype was recorded at least ten times. J is TRBJ2-3 and V is TRBV27; no definite D call. The length of the CDR3 is 15 residues. V was clipped by 2 bases and J by 3 bases, with 12 bases between them. Germline loops: CDR1 MNHEY, CDR2 SMNVEV (reference sequence). The CDR3 here is CASSLVGVGTDTQYF. CDR3 DNA sequence: TGTGCCAGCAGTTTAGTGGGCGTCGGGACAGATACGCAGTATTTT.

This clonotype appeared many times. This chain links TRBV10-3 with TRBJ2-5, with D hard to call. V lost 0 bases to trimming and J lost 4 bases, with 6 bases between them. The CDR3 extends over 13 amino acids. From germline, CDR1 is ENHRY and CDR2 SYGVKD. The CDR3 reads CAISESNRETQYF. Here the CDR3 DNA reads TGTGCCATCAGTGAGTCGAACCGAGAGACCCAGTACTTC.

The chain links TRBV5-1 to TRBJ2-5; D is perhaps TRBD2 (6 bases). The germline V gene has CDR1 SGHRS and CDR2 YFSETQ. Trimming removed 3 bases at V and 11 bases at J, with 17 bases between. CDR3 length: 13 residues. Here the CDR3 DNA reads TGCGCCAGCAGCTCTTCGGAGGGTCGGGAGCAGTACTTC. Translating it yields CASSSSEGREQYF.

Concerning this clonotype itself: One end of the junction does not line up with germline, which may come from a read error. The chain joins TRBV11-2 to TRBJ2-1; 13 bases are a match to TRBD2. The CDR3 covers 18 residues. Germline-derived CDR1 and CDR2 are SGHAT and FQNNGV. In nucleotides, the CDR3 is TGTGCCGGCAGCTTACTTCCTGGACTAGCGGGAGTCATCGATGAGCAGTTCTTC. This gives the protein CAGSLLPGLAGVIDEQFF.

This clonotype was observed a handful of times. V is TRBV10-3 and J is TRBJ1-5, with a possible D match to TRBD1 (6 bases). CDR1 and CDR2 from the germline V gene are ENHRY and SYGVKD. V dropped 4 bases and J dropped 4 bases, with 14 bases sitting between them. The CDR3 spans 15 residues. Here the CDR3 reads CAISGTGPVNQPQHF. In nucleotides, the CDR3 is TGTGCCATCAGTGGAACAGGGCCGGTGAATCAGCCCCAGCATTTT.

In its sample, this clonotype was seen many times. The rearrangement links TRBV27 to TRBJ2-7, with D unresolved. V was cut by 0 bases and J by 2 bases, with 8 bases left in between. Germline V CDR1 and CDR2: MNHEY, SMNVEV (reference sequence). This CDR3 has 14 residues. In DNA form, the CDR3 reads TGTGCCAGCAGTTTATCAGGGATAACCTACGAGCAGTACTTC. It encodes CASSLSGITYEQYF.

This clonotype has more than one count but fewer than ten. The rearrangement uses TRBV15 and TRBJ1-4, with D hard to call. The CDR3 sequence is 12 residues long. The germline gives CDR1 LNHNV, CDR2 YYDKDF (reference sequence). Trimming removed 0 bases from V and 7 bases from J, with 3 bases in between. The CDR3 is CATSRDVEKLFF. The CDR3 coding sequence is TGTGCCACCAGCAGAGATGTTGAAAAACTGTTTTTT.

The sample holds a few counts of this clonotype. CDR3 amino acids: CASSLPGAAKNIQYF. For the CDR3, the DNA is TGTGCCAGCAGCTTACCGGGCGCGGCCAAAAACATTCAGTACTTC. The chain combines TRBV7-9 with TRBJ2-4; no clear D gene. This CDR3 contains 15 residues. Trimming pared 2 bases from V and 1 base from J, leaving 9 bases between. Germline lookup yields CDR1 SEHNR and CDR2 FQNEAQ (reference sequence). The full variable domain, completed using reference TRBV7-9 and TRBJ2-4, is DTGVSQNPRHKITKRGQNVTFRCDPISEHNRLYWYRQTLGQGPEFLTYFQNEAQLEKSRLLSDRFSAERPKGSFSTLEIQRTEQGDSAMYLCASSLPGAAKNIQYFGAGTRLSVL.

This clonotype was detected ten times or more. The rearrangement joins TRBV7-3 to TRBJ2-1; 12 positions agree with TRBD2. Germline loops: CDR1 SGHTA, CDR2 FQGTGA. This CDR3 contains 15 residues. The V gene end was trimmed by 4 bases and the J gene end by 5 bases; junction bases not matched to a gene: 3. The CDR3 bases are TGTGCCAGCAGCTCCCTAGCGGGGGGGAACAATGAGCAGTTCTTC. Translation: CASSSLAGGNNEQFF.

This clonotype was observed a handful of times. This chain uses TRBV14 with TRBJ2-7, with 11 bases lining up with TRBD1. The V gene end was trimmed by 4 bases and the J gene end by 6 bases; junction bases not matched to a gene: 5. Germline assignment: CDR1 SGHDN and CDR2 FVKESK. The length of the CDR3 is 14 residues. The DNA for the CDR3 is TGTGCCAGCAGCCCGCGGACAGGGGGCGCCGAGCAGTACTTC. Residues: CASSPRTGGAEQYF.

This sequence joins TRBV5-1 and TRBJ2-3; 9 nucleotides align to TRBD2. The CDR3 runs 18 residues. Looked up from germline, CDR1 is SGHRS and CDR2 is YFSETQ. Germline trimming cut 0 bases from V and 4 bases from J; bases unmatched to any gene: 12. The CDR3 region has the DNA TGCGCCAGCAGCTTGGTGCGGGGGGGAAGCCGAGCCGCAGATACGCAGTATTTT. Its translation: CASSLVRGGSRAADTQYF.

Regarding this clonotype: The CDR3 does not end in the conserved phenylalanine or tryptophan, so this is likely a read error. This chain uses TRBV20-1 with TRBJ1-2, with 7 bases matching TRBD1. Germline CDR1 DFQATT, CDR2 SNEGSKA (reference sequence). Losses at the gene ends were 5 bases for V and 6 bases for J; bases not matched to a gene: 24. The CDR3 is 18 residues long. The CDR3 nucleotides are TGCAGTGCTGACTCCCTTGGTGTCCGAGCAGGGGGTTCCGATGGCTACACCTGC. Translated: CSADSLGVRAGGSDGYTC.

There are a few counts of this clonotype. The rearrangement uses TRBV28 and TRBJ2-7, with a tentative D call TRBD1 (5 bases). Germline CDR1 and CDR2: MDHEN and SYDVKM. This CDR3 region has 12 residues. V was pared by 5 bases and J by 12 bases, with 17 bases between. The CDR3 spells CASSGLQAKTYF. The CDR3 nucleotides read TGTGCCAGCAGTGGGCTACAGGCCAAGACGTACTTC.

Concerning this clonotype: A much larger clone is a single base away; this may be a read error. The V call is TRBV4-1, the J call TRBJ2-1; no clear D gene. Per the germline V gene, CDR1 is MGHRA and CDR2 is YSYEKL. CDR3 length: 12 residues. Here the CDR3 reads CASHRDPNKQFF. CDR3 bases: TGCGCCAGCCATCGAGATCCCAATAAGCAGTTCTTC.

This clonotype occurred a few times. The genes are TRBV5-4 and TRBJ2-1; D perhaps matches TRBD2 (5 bases). Germline V gene sequence: CDR1 SGHNT, CDR2 YYREEE (reference sequence). The CDR3 extends over 14 amino acids. V shed 2 bases and J shed 4 bases, with 10 bases lying between them. The CDR3 here is CASSLIARYNEQFF. CDR3 bases: TGTGCCAGCAGCTTAATAGCGCGTTACAATGAGCAGTTCTTC.